This TCR beta chain is drawn from a study of graft-versus-host responses after intestinal transplantation. The CDR3 runs 18 residues. Sequencing was performed with immunoSEQ multiplex PCR; in TCRdb, only in-frame clones are kept and a portion is missing. The sample lists some 23,000 clones, more than 75% seen once, with 0.93% in the top ten. As to this clone: Its antigen is still unknown.

Study outcomes and limitations: There were GvH clones found in recipient marrow, and some of them appeared first in ileum or blood.

The rearrangement links TRBV1 to TRBJ1-3; the tabulated D call, TRBD1, remains unverified against the DNA. TRBV1 has pseudogene status. The specimen was unstimulated CD8+ T cells sorted from spleen or lymph node cells, collected before transplant. This receptor was identified in a human donor who was the organ donor for an intestinal transplant. CDR3 in DNA: TGCACCAGCAGCCAAGATCCGGGACAGGGTCATTATGGAAACACCATATATTTT. As protein: CTSSQDPGQGHYGNTIYF.